The entry below describes one TCR beta chain. Its target is not known. While unrecorded immune exposures were likely, the donors were nominally healthy when sampled. Amplification used 60 Vbeta primers and 13 Jbeta primers. Repertoires were generated with immunoSEQ multiplex PCR, while TCRdb's copy carries only in-frame clones and drops some. The sample consists of about 140,000 clones, 88% of them appearing once. This specimen comes from a study of cytomegalovirus exposure and HLA in healthy donors. Study-level points and caveats: In vitro, a few CMV-associated chains proved specific for CMV antigens. Only CMV serostatus was available as immune exposure information.

The V gene lost 2 bases and the J gene lost 1 base, with 9 bases spanning the gap. Per germline, CDR1 SGHTA and CDR2 FQGNSA. The CDR3 totals 15 residues. The TCR sequence derives from a woman in her thirties or forties in good health and CMV-seronegative. This chain joins TRBV7-2 and TRBJ1-3; no firm D call. Sequencing used PBMCs. The CDR3: CASSLYSASGNTIYF. CDR3 DNA sequence: TGTGCCAGCAGCTTATACAGTGCATCTGGAAACACCATATATTTT.